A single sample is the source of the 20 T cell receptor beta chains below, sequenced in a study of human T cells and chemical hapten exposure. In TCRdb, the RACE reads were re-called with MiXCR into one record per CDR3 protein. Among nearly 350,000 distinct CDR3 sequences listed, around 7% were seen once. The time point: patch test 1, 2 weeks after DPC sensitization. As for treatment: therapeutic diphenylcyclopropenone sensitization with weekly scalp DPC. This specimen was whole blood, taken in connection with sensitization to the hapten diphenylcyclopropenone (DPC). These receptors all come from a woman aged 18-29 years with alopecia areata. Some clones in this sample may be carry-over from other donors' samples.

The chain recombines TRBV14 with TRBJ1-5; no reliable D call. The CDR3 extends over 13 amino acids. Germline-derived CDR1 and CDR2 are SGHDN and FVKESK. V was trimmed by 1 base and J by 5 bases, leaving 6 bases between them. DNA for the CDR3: TGTGCCAGCAGCCAAGGACCGGATCAGCCCCAGCATTTT. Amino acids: CASSQGPDQPQHF.

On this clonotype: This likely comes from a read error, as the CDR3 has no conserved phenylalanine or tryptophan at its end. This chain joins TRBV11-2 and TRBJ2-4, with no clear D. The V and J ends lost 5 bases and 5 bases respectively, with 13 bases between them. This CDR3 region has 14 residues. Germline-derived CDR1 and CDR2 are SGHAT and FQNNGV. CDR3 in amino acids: CASSPLLAENIQYS. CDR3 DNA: TGTGCCAGCAGCCCTCTTTTGGCCGAAAACATTCAGTACTCC.

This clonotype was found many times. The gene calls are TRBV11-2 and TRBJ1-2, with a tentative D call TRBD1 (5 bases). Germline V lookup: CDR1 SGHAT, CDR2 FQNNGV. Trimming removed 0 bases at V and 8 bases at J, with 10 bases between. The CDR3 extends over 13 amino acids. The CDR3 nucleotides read TGTGCCAGCAGCTTAGATGCGGGGGGAGGCTACACCTTC. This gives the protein CASSLDAGGGYTF.

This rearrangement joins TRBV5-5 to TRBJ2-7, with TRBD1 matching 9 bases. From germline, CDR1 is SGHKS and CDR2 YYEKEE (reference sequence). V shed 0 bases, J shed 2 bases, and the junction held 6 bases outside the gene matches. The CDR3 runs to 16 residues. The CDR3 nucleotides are TGTGCCAGCAGCTTGGCGCACGGACAGGGGACCTACGAGCAGTACTTC. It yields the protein CASSLAHGQGTYEQYF.

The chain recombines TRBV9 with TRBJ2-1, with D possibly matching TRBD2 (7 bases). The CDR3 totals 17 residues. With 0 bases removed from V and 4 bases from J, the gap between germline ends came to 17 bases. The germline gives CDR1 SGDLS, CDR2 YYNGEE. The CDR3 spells CASSVEVGRGLYNEQFF. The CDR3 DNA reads TGTGCCAGCAGCGTAGAGGTGGGGCGGGGGCTGTACAATGAGCAGTTCTTC.

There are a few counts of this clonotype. CDR3 region: CASSGTGGRYGYTF. CDR3 nucleotide sequence: TGTGCCAGCAGCGGGACAGGGGGGCGTTATGGCTACACCTTC. The V call is TRBV6-5, the J call TRBJ1-2; TRBD1 aligns across 11 bases. The CDR3 loop spans 14 amino acids. V trimming: 6 bases; J trimming: 5 bases; junction bases outside the gene matches: 5. Germline assignment: CDR1 MNHEY and CDR2 SVGAGI.

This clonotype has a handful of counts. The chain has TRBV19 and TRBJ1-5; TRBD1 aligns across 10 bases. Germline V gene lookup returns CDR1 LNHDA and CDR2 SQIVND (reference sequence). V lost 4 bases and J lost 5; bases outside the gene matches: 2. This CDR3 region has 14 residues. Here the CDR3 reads CASSTGQGDQPQHF. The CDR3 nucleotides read TGTGCCAGTAGTACCGGACAGGGGGATCAGCCCCAGCATTTT. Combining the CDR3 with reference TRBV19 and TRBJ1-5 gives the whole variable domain DGGITQSPKYLFRKEGQNVTLSCEQNLNHDAMYWYRQDPGQGLRLIYYSQIVNDFQKGDIAEGYSVSREKKESFPLTVTSAQKNPTAFYLCASSTGQGDQPQHFGDGTRLSIL.

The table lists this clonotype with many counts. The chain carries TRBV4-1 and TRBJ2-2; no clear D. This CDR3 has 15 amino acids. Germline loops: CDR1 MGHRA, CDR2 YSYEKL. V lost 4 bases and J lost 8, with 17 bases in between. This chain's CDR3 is CASSRDFEIQGELFF. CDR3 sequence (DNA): TGCGCCAGCAGCCGGGATTTCGAAATTCAGGGGGAGCTGTTTTTT.

The CDR3 nucleotides are TGTGCCAGCAGCCTGTCTAGCGCCGAGCAGTACTTC. Its translation: CASSLSSAEQYF. The V gene is TRBV3-1, the J gene TRBJ2-7; D might be TRBD2 (6 bases). V shed 4 bases and J shed 6 bases, with 10 bases lying between them. Germline CDR1 LGHDT, CDR2 YNNKEL (reference sequence). The CDR3 is 12 amino acids.

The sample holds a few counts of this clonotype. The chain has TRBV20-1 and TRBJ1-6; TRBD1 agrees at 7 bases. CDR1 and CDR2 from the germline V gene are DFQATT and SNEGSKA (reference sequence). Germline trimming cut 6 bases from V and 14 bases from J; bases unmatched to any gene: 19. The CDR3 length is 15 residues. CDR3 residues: CSARGVGTVSPSLHF. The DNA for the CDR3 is TGCAGTGCGAGGGGTGTCGGGACAGTCTCTCCGTCCCTCCACTTT.

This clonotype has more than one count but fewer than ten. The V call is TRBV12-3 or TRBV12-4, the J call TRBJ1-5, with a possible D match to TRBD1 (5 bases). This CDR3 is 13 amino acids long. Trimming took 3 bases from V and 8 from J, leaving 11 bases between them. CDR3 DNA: TGTGCCAGCAGTTTGGTGGGGCTGGAGCCCCAGCATTTT. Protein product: CASSLVGLEPQHF.

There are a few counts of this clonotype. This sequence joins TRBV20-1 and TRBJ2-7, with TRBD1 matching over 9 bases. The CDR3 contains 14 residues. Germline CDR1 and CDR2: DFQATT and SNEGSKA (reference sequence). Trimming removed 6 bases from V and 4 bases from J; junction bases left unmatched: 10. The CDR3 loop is CSARAGDRDYEQYF. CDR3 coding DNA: TGCAGTGCCCGCGCTGGGGACAGGGATTACGAGCAGTACTTC.

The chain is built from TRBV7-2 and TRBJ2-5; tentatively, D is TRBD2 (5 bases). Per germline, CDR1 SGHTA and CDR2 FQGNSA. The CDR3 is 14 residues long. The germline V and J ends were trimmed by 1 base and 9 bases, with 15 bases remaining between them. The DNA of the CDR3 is TGTGCCAGCAGCTTAGGGGAGCCGACTCGGGCCCAGTACTTC. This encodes CASSLGEPTRAQYF. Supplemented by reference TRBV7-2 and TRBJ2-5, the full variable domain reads GAGVSQSPSNKVTEKGKDVELRCDPISGHTALYWYRQSLGQGLEFLIYFQGNSAPDKSGLPSDRFSAERTGGSVSTLTIQRTQQEDSAVYLCASSLGEPTRAQYFGPGTRLLVL.

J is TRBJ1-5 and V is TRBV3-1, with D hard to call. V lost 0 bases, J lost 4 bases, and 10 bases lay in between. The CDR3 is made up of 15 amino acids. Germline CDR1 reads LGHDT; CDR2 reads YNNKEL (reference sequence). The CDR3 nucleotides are TGTGCCAGCAGCCAAGATCATGCAGGAAATCAGCCCCAGCATTTT. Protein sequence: CASSQDHAGNQPQHF.

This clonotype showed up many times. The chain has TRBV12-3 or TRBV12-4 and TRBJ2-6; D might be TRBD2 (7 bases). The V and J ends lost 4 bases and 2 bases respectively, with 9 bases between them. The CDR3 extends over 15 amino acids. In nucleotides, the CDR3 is TGTGCCAGCAGTTCGGGGGGCACTGGGGCCAACGTCCTGACTTTC. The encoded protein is CASSSGGTGANVLTF.

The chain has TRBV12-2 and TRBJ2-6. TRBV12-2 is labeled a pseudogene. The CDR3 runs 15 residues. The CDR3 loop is CASRPRILGANVLTF. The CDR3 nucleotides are TGTGCAAGTCGCCCACGGATTCTGGGGGCCAACGTCCTGACTTTC.

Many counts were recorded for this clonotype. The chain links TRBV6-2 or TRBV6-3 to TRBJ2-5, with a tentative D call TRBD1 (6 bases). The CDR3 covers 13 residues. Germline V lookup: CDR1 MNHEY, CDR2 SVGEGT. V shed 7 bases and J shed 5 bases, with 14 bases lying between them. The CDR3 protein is CASTQTGYETQYF. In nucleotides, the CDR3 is TGTGCCAGCACCCAAACAGGGTACGAGACCCAGTACTTC.

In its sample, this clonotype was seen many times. The CDR3 is CASSFGGARPDTQYF. The CDR3 DNA follows: TGTGCCAGCAGCTTTGGCGGGGCCAGGCCAGATACGCAGTATTTT. V usage is TRBV7-9 and J usage is TRBJ2-3; D may be TRBD2 (6 bases). Between the trimmed V and J ends, which lost 3 bases and 4 bases, there was a span of 14 bases. Germline assignment: CDR1 SEHNR and CDR2 FQNEAQ (reference sequence). This CDR3 is built from 15 residues. The complete variable domain, with remaining parts taken from reference TRBV7-9 and TRBJ2-3, reads DTGVSQNPRHKITKRGQNVTFRCDPISEHNRLYWYRQTLGQGPEFLTYFQNEAQLEKSRLLSDRFSAERPKGSFSTLEIQRTEQGDSAMYLCASSFGGARPDTQYFGPGTRLTVL.

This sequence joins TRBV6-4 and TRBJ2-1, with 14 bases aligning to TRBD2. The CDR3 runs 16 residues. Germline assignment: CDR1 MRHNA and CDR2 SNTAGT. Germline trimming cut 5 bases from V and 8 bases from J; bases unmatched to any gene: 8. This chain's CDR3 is CASSPSTSGGADEQFF. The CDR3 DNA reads TGTGCCAGCAGTCCCTCGACTAGCGGGGGGGCTGATGAGCAGTTCTTC.

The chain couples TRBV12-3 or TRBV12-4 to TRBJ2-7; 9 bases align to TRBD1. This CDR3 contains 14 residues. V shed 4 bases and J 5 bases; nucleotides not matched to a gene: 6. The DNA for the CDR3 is TGTGCCAGCAGTTCCGGACAGGGGTTACACGAGCAGTACTTC. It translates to CASSSGQGLHEQYF.